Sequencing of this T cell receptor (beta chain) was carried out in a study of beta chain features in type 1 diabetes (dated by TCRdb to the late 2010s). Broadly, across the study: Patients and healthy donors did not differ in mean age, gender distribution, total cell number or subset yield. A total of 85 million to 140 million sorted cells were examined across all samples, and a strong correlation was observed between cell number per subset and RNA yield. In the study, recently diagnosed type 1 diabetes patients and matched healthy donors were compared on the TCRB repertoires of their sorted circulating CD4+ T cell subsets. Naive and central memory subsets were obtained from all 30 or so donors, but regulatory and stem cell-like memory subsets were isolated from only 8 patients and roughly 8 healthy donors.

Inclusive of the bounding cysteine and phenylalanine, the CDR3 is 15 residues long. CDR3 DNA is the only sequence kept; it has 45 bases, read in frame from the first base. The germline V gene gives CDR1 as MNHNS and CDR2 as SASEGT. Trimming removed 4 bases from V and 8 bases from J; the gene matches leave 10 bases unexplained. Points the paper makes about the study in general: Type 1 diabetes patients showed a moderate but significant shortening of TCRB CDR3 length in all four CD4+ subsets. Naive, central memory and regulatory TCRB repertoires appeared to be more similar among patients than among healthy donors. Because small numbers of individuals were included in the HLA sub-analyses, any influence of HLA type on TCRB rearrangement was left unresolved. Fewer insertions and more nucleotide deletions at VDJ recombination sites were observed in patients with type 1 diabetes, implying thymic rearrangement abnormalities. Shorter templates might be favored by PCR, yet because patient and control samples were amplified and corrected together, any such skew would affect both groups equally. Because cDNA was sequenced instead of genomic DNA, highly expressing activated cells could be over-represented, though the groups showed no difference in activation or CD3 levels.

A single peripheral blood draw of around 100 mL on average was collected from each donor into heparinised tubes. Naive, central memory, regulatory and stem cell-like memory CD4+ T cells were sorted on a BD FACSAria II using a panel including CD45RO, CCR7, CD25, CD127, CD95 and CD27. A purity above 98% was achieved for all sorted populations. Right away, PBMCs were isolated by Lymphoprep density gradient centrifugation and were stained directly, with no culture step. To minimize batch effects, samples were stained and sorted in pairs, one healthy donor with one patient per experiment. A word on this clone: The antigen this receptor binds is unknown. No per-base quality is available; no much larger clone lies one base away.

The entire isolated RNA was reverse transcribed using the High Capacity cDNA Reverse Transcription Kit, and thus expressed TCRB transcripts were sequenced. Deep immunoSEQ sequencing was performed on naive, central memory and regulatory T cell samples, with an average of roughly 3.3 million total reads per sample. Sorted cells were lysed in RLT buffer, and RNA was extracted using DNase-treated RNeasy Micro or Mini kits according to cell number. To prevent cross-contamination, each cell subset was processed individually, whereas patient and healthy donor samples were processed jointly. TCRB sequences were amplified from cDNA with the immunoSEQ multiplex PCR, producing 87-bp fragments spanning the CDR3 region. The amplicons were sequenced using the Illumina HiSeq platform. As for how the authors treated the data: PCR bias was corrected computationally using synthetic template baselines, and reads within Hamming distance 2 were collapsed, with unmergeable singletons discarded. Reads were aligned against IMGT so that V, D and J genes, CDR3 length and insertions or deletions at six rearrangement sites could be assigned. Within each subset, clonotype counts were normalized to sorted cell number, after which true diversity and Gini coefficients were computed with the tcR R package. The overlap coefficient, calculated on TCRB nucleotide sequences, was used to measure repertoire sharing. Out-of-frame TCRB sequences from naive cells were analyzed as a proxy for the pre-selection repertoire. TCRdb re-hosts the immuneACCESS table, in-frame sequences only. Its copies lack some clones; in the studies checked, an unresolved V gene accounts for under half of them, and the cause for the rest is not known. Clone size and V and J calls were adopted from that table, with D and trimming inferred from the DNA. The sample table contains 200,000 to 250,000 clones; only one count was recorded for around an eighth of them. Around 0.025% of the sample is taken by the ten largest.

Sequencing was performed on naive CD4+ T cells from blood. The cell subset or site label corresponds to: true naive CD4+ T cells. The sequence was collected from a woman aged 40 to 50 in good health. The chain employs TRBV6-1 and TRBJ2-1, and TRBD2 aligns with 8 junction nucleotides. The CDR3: CASSATGGPAYEQFF. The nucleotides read TGTGCCAGCAGTGCCACGGGGGGGCCTGCCTATGAGCAGTTCTTC.